Below are 32 T cell receptor beta chains sequenced from a single sample in a study of OX40 agonist ivuxolimab in advanced cancers. TCRdb's copy holds only in-frame clones and misses some; the assay was immunoSEQ multiplex PCR. The repertoire holds tens of thousands of clones, with 85% to 95% as singletons. The sequences come from CD4+ or CD8+ T cells sorted from blood, collected in a trial of the OX40 agonist ivuxolimab. The source of these receptors is an adult with an advanced solid tumor such as melanoma, head and neck, liver or kidney cancer.

The gene calls are TRBV7-6 and TRBJ1-5; D not certain. The V gene lost 5 bases and the J gene lost 1 base, with 6 bases spanning the gap. The CDR3 sequence is 13 residues long. Germline assignment: CDR1 SGHVS and CDR2 FNYEAQ. The CDR3 nucleotides are TGTGCCAGCAGCACCGACAGCAATCAGCCCCAGCATTTT. Translated, it gives CASSTDSNQPQHF.

This chain uses TRBV27 with TRBJ1-3; D not resolved. The CDR3 is made up of 11 amino acids. V dropped 4 bases and J dropped 4 bases, with 2 bases sitting between them. Germline-derived CDR1 and CDR2 are MNHEY and SMNVEV (reference sequence). The CDR3 DNA is TGTGCCAGCAGTTGGGGAAACACCATATATTTT. It is translated as CASSWGNTIYF.

The chain has TRBV7-9 and TRBJ1-2; maybe TRBD1 (5 bases). The length of the CDR3 is 15 residues. Trimming took off 3 bases at V and 5 bases at J, with 16 bases between the two ends. Germline assignment: CDR1 SEHNR and CDR2 FQNEAQ (reference sequence). The chain's CDR3 is CASSFWQGGEYGYTF. CDR3 in DNA: TGTGCCAGCAGCTTTTGGCAGGGAGGGGAATATGGCTACACCTTC.

This sequence joins TRBV5-1 and TRBJ1-1; D perhaps matches TRBD1 (6 bases). The CDR3 consists of 14 residues. Trimming pared 5 bases from V and 1 base from J, leaving 12 bases between. The germline gives CDR1 SGHRS, CDR2 YFSETQ. CDR3 region: CASRGRTANTEAFF. CDR3 DNA sequence: TGCGCCAGCAGGGGGAGGACAGCGAACACTGAAGCTTTCTTT.

The J gene is TRBJ1-1, the V gene TRBV9; perhaps TRBD1 as D (6 bases). With 0 bases removed from V and 5 bases from J, the gap between germline ends came to 8 bases. There are 13 residues in the CDR3. CDR1 and CDR2 from the germline V gene are SGDLS and YYNGEE. CDR3 nucleotide sequence: TGTGCCAGCAGCGTAGAAGGGGGAACTGAAGCTTTCTTT. Amino acids: CASSVEGGTEAFF.

This chain connects TRBV19 to TRBJ2-7, with D perhaps given as TRBD1 or TRBD2 (6 bases each). There are 16 residues in the CDR3. Germline values: CDR1 LNHDA, CDR2 SQIVND (reference sequence). With 0 bases removed from V and 4 bases from J, the gap between germline ends came to 16 bases. The CDR3 loop is CASSIDNRGQGYEQYF. In DNA, the CDR3 is TGTGCCAGTAGTATAGACAACCGGGGGCAGGGGTACGAGCAGTACTTC.

The genes are TRBV27 and TRBJ2-3; D could derive from TRBD1 or TRBD2 (6 bases each). V was cut by 3 bases and J by 2 bases, with 18 bases left in between. The CDR3 sequence is 17 residues long. Germline V CDR1 and CDR2: MNHEY, SMNVEV (reference sequence). The CDR3 coding sequence is TGTGCCAGCAGTTTCTCCGGGGGCTTGGGGATCACAGATACGCAGTATTTT. It codes for CASSFSGGLGITDTQYF.

The J gene is TRBJ2-7, the V gene TRBV5-6; no clear D. V was pared by 0 bases and J by 7 bases, with 8 bases between. CDR1 and CDR2 from the germline V gene are SGHDT and YYEEEE. The CDR3 has 12 residues. CDR3: CASSLGTWEQYF. For the CDR3, the DNA is TGTGCCAGCAGCTTGGGGACCTGGGAGCAGTACTTC. Supplemented by reference TRBV5-6 and TRBJ2-7, the full variable domain reads DAGVTQSPTHLIKTRGQQVTLRCSPKSGHDTVSWYQQALGQGPQFIFQYYEEEERQRGNFPDRFSGHQFPNYSSELNVNALLLGDSALYLCASSLGTWEQYFGPGTRLTVT.

V is TRBV5-4 and J is TRBJ2-5; D is undetermined. Germline CDR1 and CDR2: SGHNT and YYREEE (reference sequence). V was shortened by 0 bases and J by 5 bases, with 11 bases between the two germline ends. CDR3 size: 14 residues. CDR3 nucleotide sequence: TGTGCCAGCAGCTTGGGCGTGATGTGGGAGACCCAGTACTTC. Protein: CASSLGVMWETQYF. Using reference TRBV5-4 and TRBJ2-5 for the parts outside the CDR3, the full variable domain is ETGVTQSPTHLIKTRGQQVTLRCSSQSGHNTVSWYQQALGQGPQFIFQYYREEENGRGNFPPRFSGLQFPNYSSELNVNALELDDSALYLCASSLGVMWETQYFGPGTRLLVL.

This clone was observed a single time. The V call is TRBV19, the J call TRBJ2-7, with 8 bases identical to TRBD1. CDR3 length equals 18 residues. Germline assignment: CDR1 LNHDA and CDR2 SQIVND (reference sequence). V lost 1 base, J lost 4 bases, and 15 bases stayed unmatched. CDR3 nucleotides: TGTGCCAGTAGTATAGCGTACGATCTACAGGGGGTTAGGTACGAGCAGTACTTC. Amino acid sequence: CASSIAYDLQGVRYEQYF.

The V gene is TRBV11-2, the J gene TRBJ2-7; D is perhaps TRBD1 (7 bases). The CDR3 contains 14 residues. Germline CDR1 is SGHAT and CDR2 is FQNNGV. V shed 0 bases and J shed 5 bases, with 11 bases lying between them. The CDR3 loop reads CASSLDRGAHEQYF. CDR3 DNA: TGTGCCAGCAGCTTAGACAGGGGGGCGCACGAGCAGTACTTC.

The V gene is TRBV7-6, the J gene TRBJ1-1; D may be TRBD1 (5 bases). This CDR3 region has 15 residues. V lost 5 bases and J 1 base, leaving 14 bases between the germline ends. CDR1 and CDR2 (germline): SGHVS, FNYEAQ. The CDR3 DNA sequence: TGTGCCAGCAGCCTAAGTCGGGACGGGAACACTGAAGCTTTCTTT. Translated: CASSLSRDGNTEAFF.

This sequence joins TRBV7-9 and TRBJ1-2; D call uncertain. The CDR3 is made up of 15 amino acids. Trimming left V 1 base short and J 2 bases short, with 11 bases between. In germline, CDR1 is SEHNR, CDR2 FQNEAQ (reference sequence). The CDR3 nucleotides are TGTGCCAGCAGCTTAGGGGCGGACGGAAACTATGGCTACACCTTC. Its translation: CASSLGADGNYGYTF.

This clone was picked up one time. The chain recombines TRBV27 with TRBJ1-6, with TRBD1 as a possible D gene (5 bases). The CDR3 sequence is 17 residues long. The germline V gene encodes CDR1 MNHEY and CDR2 SMNVEV (reference sequence). V was shortened by 2 bases and J by 1 base, with 12 bases between the two germline ends. CDR3 nucleotide sequence: TGTGCCAGCAGTTTAGGGGCCCGGGAATCCTATAATTCACCCCTCCACTTT. Translated: CASSLGARESYNSPLHF.

The CDR3 region is CASGRDRGNNEQFF. The CDR3 DNA reads as TGCGCCAGCGGCCGGGACAGGGGAAACAATGAGCAGTTCTTC. This rearrangement joins TRBV4-1 to TRBJ2-1, with 10 bases fitting TRBD1. CDR3 length equals 14 residues. Germline CDR1 MGHRA, CDR2 YSYEKL. The V and J ends lost 8 bases and 5 bases, in that order; junction bases with no gene match: 6.

V is TRBV7-6 and J is TRBJ2-3, with D possibly matching TRBD2 (6 bases). The germline gives CDR1 SGHVS, CDR2 FNYEAQ. Trimming pared 5 bases from V and 0 bases from J, leaving 12 bases between. The CDR3 is 15 amino acids. In nucleotides, the CDR3 is TGTGCCAGCAGCGCTAGCGTTACTAGCACAGATACGCAGTATTTT. The encoded protein is CASSASVTSTDTQYF.

The chain is built from TRBV19 and TRBJ1-3, with no clear D. This CDR3 has 16 amino acids. V dropped 6 bases and J dropped 0 bases, with 15 bases sitting between them. The germline V gene encodes CDR1 LNHDA and CDR2 SQIVND (reference sequence). CDR3 coding DNA: TGTGCCAGTAGCCCCCTAAGCGGCCTCTCTGGAAACACCATATATTTT. Encoded protein: CASSPLSGLSGNTIYF. Full variable domain (missing parts from reference TRBV19 and TRBJ1-3): DGGITQSPKYLFRKEGQNVTLSCEQNLNHDAMYWYRQDPGQGLRLIYYSQIVNDFQKGDIAEGYSVSREKKESFPLTVTSAQKNPTAFYLCASSPLSGLSGNTIYFGEGSWLTVV.

CDR3: CAHYWGSPLHF. CDR3 coding DNA: TGCGCCCACTACTGGGGCTCACCCCTCCACTTT. This rearrangement joins TRBV10-2 to TRBJ1-6; tentatively, D is TRBD1 (5 bases). This CDR3 is built from 11 residues. V was cut by 11 bases and J by 10 bases, with 12 bases left in between. Germline V gives CDR1 WSHSY, CDR2 SAAADI.

V gene TRBV28 combines with J gene TRBJ2-1; the match to TRBD2 covers 15 bases. V was pared by 5 bases and J by 15 bases, with 8 bases of the junction left unmatched. This CDR3 has 14 residues. Looked up from germline, CDR1 is MDHEN and CDR2 is SYDVKM. The CDR3 loop is CASSLPGLAGGAFF. The CDR3 DNA follows: TGTGCCAGCAGTCTACCGGGACTAGCGGGGGGAGCGTTCTTC. The full variable domain, completed using reference TRBV28 and TRBJ2-1, is DVKVTQSSRYLVKRTGEKVFLECVQDMDHENMFWYRQDPGLGLRLIYFSYDVKMKEKGDIPEGYSVSREKKERFSLILESASTNQTSMYLCASSLPGLAGGAFFGPGTRLTVL.

The chain employs TRBV10-2 and TRBJ2-1, with TRBD2 as a possible D gene (5 bases). The CDR3 consists of 15 residues. The V gene's germline CDR1 is WSHSY and CDR2 SAAADI. V was trimmed by 3 bases and J by 2 bases, leaving 11 bases between them. Here the CDR3 reads CASSDPGLTYNEQFF. CDR3 DNA: TGCGCCAGCAGTGACCCAGGACTCACCTACAATGAGCAGTTCTTC.

V and J are TRBV9 and TRBJ1-5, with D hard to call. With 4 bases removed from V and 7 bases from J, the gap between germline ends came to 15 bases. This CDR3 spans 14 amino acids. Germline values: CDR1 SGDLS, CDR2 YYNGEE. The CDR3 spells CASSPYGLGQPQHF. For the CDR3, the DNA is TGTGCCAGCAGCCCCTACGGTTTGGGCCAGCCCCAGCATTTT.

The J gene is TRBJ1-5, the V gene TRBV30; the D is unclear. The CDR3 runs 13 residues. The germline CDR1 and CDR2 sequences are GTSNPN and SVGIG (reference sequence). V was cut by 0 bases and J by 4 bases, with 7 bases left in between. CDR3: CAWSVGTNQPQHF. Written as DNA, the CDR3 is TGTGCCTGGAGTGTGGGTACGAATCAGCCCCAGCATTTT.

V usage is TRBV23-1 and J usage is TRBJ1-6; a possible D gene is TRBD1 (6 bases). TRBV23-1 is labeled an ORF, and its function is uncertain. The V and J ends lost 0 bases and 4 bases respectively, with 16 bases between them. This CDR3 region has 18 residues. The chain's CDR3 is CASSQSRPRTVYNSPLHF. CDR3 DNA: TGCGCCAGCAGTCAATCGAGGCCCCGGACAGTTTATAATTCACCCCTCCACTTT.

This CDR3 is CASSPDPGGGTEAFF. CDR3 nucleotide sequence: TGTGCCAGCAGCCCCGACCCAGGGGGCGGCACTGAAGCTTTCTTT. This chain connects TRBV7-9 to TRBJ1-1; TRBD1 matches 8 bases. Germline V gene data show CDR1 as SEHNR and CDR2 as FQNEAQ (reference sequence). V shed 5 bases, J shed 4 bases, and the junction held 9 bases outside the gene matches. The CDR3 length is 15 residues.

The chain employs TRBV6-5 and TRBJ2-1; D gene unclear. V lost 6 bases to trimming and J lost 5 bases, with 11 bases between them. The CDR3 is 13 residues long. The V gene's germline CDR1 is MNHEY and CDR2 SVGAGI. DNA for the CDR3: TGTGCCAGCAGCCCCCGGGTCCACAATGAGCAGTTCTTC. Translation gives CASSPRVHNEQFF.

The chain combines TRBV29-1 with TRBJ2-7; 7 bases match TRBD1. Per germline, CDR1 SQVTM and CDR2 ANQGSEA. With 6 bases clipped from V and 3 bases from J, the junction kept 8 bases outside the gene matches. The CDR3 is 13 amino acids. The chain's CDR3 is CSVLTGSGYEQYF. For the CDR3, the DNA is TGCAGCGTCCTGACAGGGTCCGGCTACGAGCAGTACTTC.

The CDR3: CASSYPDRNYGYTF. CDR3 coding DNA: TGTGCCAGCAGCTACCCGGACAGGAACTATGGCTACACCTTC. The V call is TRBV7-9, the J call TRBJ1-2; 7 bases map to TRBD1. The length of the CDR3 is 14 residues. Unmatched junction bases numbered 4, after V lost 4 bases and J lost 2 bases. Germline loops: CDR1 SEHNR, CDR2 FQNEAQ (reference sequence).

This clone was seen just once. V and J are TRBV4-3 and TRBJ2-1; 8 bases match TRBD2. Trimming took 2 bases from V and 0 from J; bases not matched to a gene: 9. Germline loops: CDR1 LGHNA, CDR2 YSLEER. This CDR3 is built from 18 residues. The CDR3 loop is CASSQSLTSASSYNEQFF. The DNA of the CDR3 is TGCGCCAGCAGCCAATCCCTGACTAGCGCAAGCTCCTACAATGAGCAGTTCTTC.

The chain couples TRBV30 to TRBJ2-5; a weak D match, TRBD2 (6 bases). There are 13 residues in the CDR3. The germline V gene encodes CDR1 GTSNPN and CDR2 SVGIG (reference sequence). V lost 1 base and J lost 5, with 11 bases in between. The CDR3 DNA follows: TGTGCCTGGAGTGACGGGACTTCTGAGACCCAGTACTTC. Encoded protein: CAWSDGTSETQYF.

The genes are TRBV11-3 and TRBJ2-1; D is undetermined. V lost 4 bases and J lost 7, with 17 bases in between. Germline-derived CDR1 and CDR2 are SGHNT and YENEEA. The CDR3 is 15 amino acids. In DNA form, the CDR3 reads TGTGCCAGCAGCTCGCCCGGGTCAGTTTGGAATGAGCAGTTCTTC. Its translation: CASSSPGSVWNEQFF.

The chain recombines TRBV5-1 with TRBJ2-7; 9 positions match TRBD2. The CDR3 sequence is 14 residues long. J was trimmed by 0 bases and V by 7 bases; bases with no gene match: 5. Germline CDR1 reads SGHRS; CDR2 reads YFSETQ. The CDR3 loop reads CASFSGGSSYEQYF. Here the CDR3 DNA reads TGCGCCAGCTTTAGCGGGGGCAGCTCCTACGAGCAGTACTTC.

The V gene is TRBV5-6, the J gene TRBJ2-1; possible D gene TRBD2, 6 bases. This CDR3 is built from 14 residues. Germline V gene lookup returns CDR1 SGHDT and CDR2 YYEEEE. V dropped 7 bases and J dropped 4 bases, with 15 bases sitting between them. CDR3 region: CASGIGGSYNEQFF. CDR3 coding DNA: TGTGCCAGCGGTATAGGAGGGTCTTACAATGAGCAGTTCTTC.